These 21 T cell receptor beta chains share one sample of origin, sequenced in a study of blood T cells in healthy people across ages. A second PCR, run for about 7 to 11 cycles, used a sample-barcoded 5' primer plus a J-beta primer mix. Each CDR3 protein gets one entry after TCRdb re-called the 5' RACE reads with MiXCR. The sample lists about a million distinct CDR3 sequences; approximately 38% were seen once. The sequenced sample was blood. These receptors came from a man between 18 and 29 years old in good health.

The chain combines TRBV20-1 with TRBJ2-1, with 9 bases lining up with TRBD1. The germline CDR1 and CDR2 sequences are DFQATT and SNEGSKA (reference sequence). CDR3 length equals 15 residues. V was clipped by 0 bases and J by 2 bases; unmatched bases: 2. Here the CDR3 DNA reads TGCAGTGCTAGAGATCGGGACAGGGCCTACAATGAGCAGTTCTTC. This codes for CSARDRDRAYNEQFF.

The rearrangement links TRBV4-3 to TRBJ1-4; D is undetermined. V lost 1 base and J lost 13, with 13 bases in between. In germline, CDR1 is LGHNA, CDR2 YSLEER. CDR3 length: 13 residues. In DNA form, the CDR3 reads TGCGCCAGCAGCCAAGGAGTGCGGGAGAGACTGTTTTTT. Amino acids: CASSQGVRERLFF.

This clonotype was counted at least ten times. The chain links TRBV4-1 to TRBJ2-3, with D unresolved. Germline V gene lookup returns CDR1 MGHRA and CDR2 YSYEKL. This CDR3 is built from 18 residues. V lost 1 base to trimming and J lost 4 bases, with 21 bases between them. This CDR3 reads CASSQVAIPRMVPDTQYF. The CDR3 DNA reads TGCGCCAGCAGCCAAGTGGCTATCCCGAGGATGGTTCCAGATACGCAGTATTTT.

V is TRBV4-1 and J is TRBJ1-1; D remains unclear. CDR1 MGHRA and CDR2 YSYEKL come from the germline V gene. Trimming took off 3 bases at V and 1 base at J, with 12 bases between the two ends. The CDR3 covers 15 residues. The CDR3 nucleotides are TGCGCCAGCAGCCACCGACATGACAAGAACACTGAAGCTTTCTTT. Translating gives CASSHRHDKNTEAFF.

The V call is TRBV20-1, the J call TRBJ1-2; a possible D gene is TRBD1 (5 bases). The CDR3 is made up of 17 amino acids. Germline V gene sequence: CDR1 DFQATT, CDR2 SNEGSKA (reference sequence). Between the trimmed V and J ends, which lost 0 bases and 6 bases, there was a span of 23 bases. In DNA form, the CDR3 reads TGCAGTGCTAGAGATGGCTCTCGAGTCCCAGGGAACCATGGCTACACCTTC. Its translation is CSARDGSRVPGNHGYTF.

This chain connects TRBV14 to TRBJ2-2; D remains unclear. The germline V and J ends were trimmed by 1 base and 5 bases, with 17 bases remaining between them. CDR1 SGHDN and CDR2 FVKESK come from the germline V gene. CDR3 size: 17 residues. CDR3 protein: CASSQVPAPVPTGELFF. Written as DNA, the CDR3 is TGTGCCAGCAGCCAAGTCCCTGCCCCAGTGCCGACCGGGGAGCTGTTTTTT. The whole variable domain, filled in from reference TRBV14 and TRBJ2-2, reads EAGVTQFPSHSVIEKGQTVTLRCDPISGHDNLYWYRRVMGKEIKFLLHFVKESKQDESGMPNNRFLAERTGGTYSTLKVQPAELEDSGVYFCASSQVPAPVPTGELFFGEGSRLTVL.

In this sample, this clonotype turned up a few times. This chain links TRBV27 with TRBJ1-2; possible D gene TRBD1, 6 bases. The CDR3 loop spans 13 amino acids. Germline assignment: CDR1 MNHEY and CDR2 SMNVEV (reference sequence). The ends were cut back, 6 bases at V and 4 bases at J, with 12 bases in the middle. CDR3 in amino acids: CASRDRRIYGYTF. The CDR3 DNA follows: TGTGCCAGCAGGGACAGACGCATCTATGGCTACACCTTC.

This clonotype was found many times. V is TRBV4-3 and J is TRBJ2-3; D ambiguous. Germline CDR1 LGHNA, CDR2 YSLEER. With 5 bases removed from V and 1 base from J, the gap between germline ends came to 13 bases. This CDR3 has 15 residues. DNA for the CDR3: TGCGCCAGCAGCAGTACATCCCCGGGCACAGATACGCAGTATTTT. Encoded protein: CASSSTSPGTDTQYF.

This clonotype turned up a few times. V gene TRBV12-3 or TRBV12-4 combines with J gene TRBJ1-5; D unresolved. The CDR3 loop spans 12 amino acids. The germline V and J ends were trimmed by 1 base and 9 bases, with 7 bases remaining between them. The CDR3 region has the DNA TGTGCCAGCAGTTTAGACCCTCGGCCCCAGCATTTT. Amino acid sequence: CASSLDPRPQHF.

This chain uses TRBV6-5 with TRBJ1-2; TRBD1 agrees at 7 bases. The CDR3 covers 14 residues. The V gene's germline CDR1 is MNHEY and CDR2 SVGAGI. After removal of 6 bases from V and 3 bases from J, the junction contained 7 bases not matched to a gene. Here the CDR3 reads CASSDRAPYYGYTF. As DNA, the CDR3 is TGTGCCAGCAGCGACAGGGCACCATACTATGGCTACACCTTC.

V gene TRBV29-1 combines with J gene TRBJ1-2, with 7 nucleotides matching TRBD1. V shed 6 bases and J 0 bases; nucleotides not matched to a gene: 7. Germline V gene data show CDR1 as SQVTM and CDR2 as ANQGSEA. CDR3 size: 14 residues. The CDR3 loop is CSVVTGIANYGYTF. The DNA for the CDR3 is TGCAGCGTAGTGACAGGGATAGCTAACTATGGCTACACCTTC.

This clonotype appeared many times. The CDR3 sequence is CASSEGTATQYF. CDR3 sequence (DNA): TGTGCCAGCAGCGAGGGGACAGCCACGCAGTATTTT. The genes are TRBV9 and TRBJ2-3, with 7 bases that match TRBD1. Germline-derived CDR1 and CDR2 are SGDLS and YYNGEE. The CDR3 consists of 12 residues. V gave up 3 bases and J gave up 9 bases; unmatched junction bases: 4.

This sequence joins TRBV28 and TRBJ2-1; TRBD1 agrees at 7 bases. Germline assignment: CDR1 MDHEN and CDR2 SYDVKM. V was pared by 3 bases and J by 5 bases, with 7 bases of the junction left unmatched. The CDR3 sequence is 15 residues long. Written as DNA, the CDR3 is TGTGCCAGCAGTTTTTTGAGGGGGCCGGACAATGAGCAGTTCTTC. Translated, it gives CASSFLRGPDNEQFF. Full variable domain (outside the CDR3, taken from reference TRBV28 and TRBJ2-1): DVKVTQSSRYLVKRTGEKVFLECVQDMDHENMFWYRQDPGLGLRLIYFSYDVKMKEKGDIPEGYSVSREKKERFSLILESASTNQTSMYLCASSFLRGPDNEQFFGPGTRLTVL.

CDR3 in amino acids: CASSLGQGGHTEAFF. In nucleotides, the CDR3 is TGCGCCAGCAGCTTGGGACAGGGGGGTCACACTGAAGCTTTCTTT. The V and J genes are TRBV5-1 and TRBJ1-1, with 9 bases fitting TRBD1. Unmatched junction bases numbered 3, after V lost 0 bases and J lost 3 bases. CDR3 length: 15 amino acids. CDR1 and CDR2 (germline): SGHRS, YFSETQ. The full variable domain, in which reference TRBV5-1 and TRBJ1-1 provide the parts outside the CDR3, is KAGVTQTPRYLIKTRGQQVTLSCSPISGHRSVSWYQQTPGQGLQFLFEYFSETQRNKGNFPGRFSGRQFSNSRSEMNVSTLELGDSALYLCASSLGQGGHTEAFFGQGTRLTVV.

V gene TRBV4-1 combines with J gene TRBJ2-1; D not certain. Trimming took off 2 bases at V and 7 bases at J, with 12 bases between the two ends. Germline values: CDR1 MGHRA, CDR2 YSYEKL. This CDR3 region has 14 residues. CDR3 DNA sequence: TGCGCCAGCAGCCAACCCCAGTGGGGTAATGAGCAGTTCTTC. This encodes CASSQPQWGNEQFF.

Turning to this clonotype: A read error is possible here, since a much larger clone lies one base away. This chain uses TRBV25-1 with TRBJ2-1, with D perhaps TRBD2 (6 bases). The CDR3 has 13 residues. CDR1 is MGHDK, CDR2 SYGVNS, per germline. The V end lost 9 bases, the J end lost 5 bases, and 14 bases lay between the germline ends. The CDR3 is CARDKGGDNEQFF. DNA for the CDR3: TGTGCCAGAGATAAGGGAGGTGACAATGAGCAGTTCTTC.

In its sample, this clonotype was seen many times. One end of the junction is discordant with germline, which a read error may explain. The chain employs TRBV4-2 and TRBJ1-1; the match to TRBD1 covers 9 bases. Germline CDR1 and CDR2: LGHNA and YNFKEQ. The length of the CDR3 is 14 residues. CDR3 nucleotide sequence: TGCGCCAGCAGCCGCGACAGGGGGGGCACTGAAGCTTTCTTT. This codes for CASSRDRGGTEAFF.

Only a few counts were recorded for this clonotype. This chain links TRBV4-3 with TRBJ2-3, with TRBD1 as a possible D gene (5 bases). Germline CDR1 LGHNA, CDR2 YSLEER. The ends were cut back, 3 bases at V and 1 base at J, with 11 bases in the middle. The CDR3 has 15 amino acids. The CDR3 coding sequence is TGCGCCAGCAGCCATCGAGGACAAGGCACAGATACGCAGTATTTT. As protein: CASSHRGQGTDTQYF.

CDR3 sequence reads: CASRPPYPSLGGVGYNEQFF. CDR3 DNA sequence: TGTGCCAGCAGGCCCCCTTACCCAAGTCTAGGGGGCGTAGGATACAATGAGCAGTTCTTC. The rearrangement joins TRBV25-1 to TRBJ2-1; TRBD1 agrees at 7 bases. The CDR3 spans 20 residues. CDR1 MGHDK and CDR2 SYGVNS come from the germline V gene. J lost 4 bases, V lost 6 bases, and 24 bases had no gene match. Full variable domain (missing parts from reference TRBV25-1 and TRBJ2-1): EADIYQTPRYLVIGTGKKITLECSQTMGHDKMYWYQQDPGMELHLIHYSYGVNSTEKGDLSSESTVSRIRTEHFPLTLESARPSHTSQYLCASRPPYPSLGGVGYNEQFFGPGTRLTVL.

In this sample, this clonotype turned up a few times. The chain carries TRBV28 and TRBJ2-4; TRBD1 is a possible D gene (6 bases). Trimming pared 6 bases from V and 9 bases from J, leaving 21 bases between. Germline CDR1 and CDR2: MDHEN and SYDVKM. The CDR3 spans 15 residues. The CDR3 DNA sequence: TGTGCCAGCAGGCCCGACAGGCTTAAGAAAGTCATTCAGTACTTC. Translation: CASRPDRLKKVIQYF.

This clonotype turned up a few times. The chain has TRBV20-1 and TRBJ1-5; unclear D gene. The CDR3 has 14 residues. V lost 3 bases to trimming and J lost 0 bases, with 9 bases between them. Germline loops: CDR1 DFQATT, CDR2 SNEGSKA (reference sequence). In DNA, the CDR3 is TGCAGTGCTAGCGAGACACGTAGCAATCAGCCCCAGCATTTT. It translates to CSASETRSNQPQHF.